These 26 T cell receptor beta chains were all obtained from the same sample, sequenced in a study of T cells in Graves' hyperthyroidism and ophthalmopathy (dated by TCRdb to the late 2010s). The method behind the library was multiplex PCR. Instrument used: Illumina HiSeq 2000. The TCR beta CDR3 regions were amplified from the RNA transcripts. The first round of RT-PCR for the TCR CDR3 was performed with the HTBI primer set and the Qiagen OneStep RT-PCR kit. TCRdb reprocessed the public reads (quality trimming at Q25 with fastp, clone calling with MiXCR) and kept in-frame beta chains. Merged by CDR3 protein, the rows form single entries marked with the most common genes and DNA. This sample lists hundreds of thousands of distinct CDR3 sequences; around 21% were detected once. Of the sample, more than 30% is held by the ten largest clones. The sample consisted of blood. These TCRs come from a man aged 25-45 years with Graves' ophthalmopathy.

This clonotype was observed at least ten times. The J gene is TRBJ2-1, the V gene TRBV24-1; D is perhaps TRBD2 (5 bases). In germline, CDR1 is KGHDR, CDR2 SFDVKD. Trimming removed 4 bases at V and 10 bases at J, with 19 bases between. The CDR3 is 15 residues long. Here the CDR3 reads CATSEPTSGTREQFF. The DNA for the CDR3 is TGTGCCACCAGTGAACCCACCAGCGGTACCAGGGAGCAGTTCTTC.

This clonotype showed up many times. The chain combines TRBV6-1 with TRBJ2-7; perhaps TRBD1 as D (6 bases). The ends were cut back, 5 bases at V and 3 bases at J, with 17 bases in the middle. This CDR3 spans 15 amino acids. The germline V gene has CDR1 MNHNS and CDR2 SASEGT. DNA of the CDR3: TGTGCCAGCAGTTACGATGTGGACAGACTCTACGAGCAGTACTTC. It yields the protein CASSYDVDRLYEQYF.

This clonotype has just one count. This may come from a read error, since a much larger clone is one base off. The CDR3 spells CASRSGSCTF. CDR3 nucleotide sequence: TGTGCCAGCAGATCGGGGAGCTGCACCTTC. The V gene is TRBV6-1, the J gene TRBJ1-2; no firm D call. The V end was cut by 6 bases, the J end by 13 bases, with 12 bases between. The CDR3 spans 10 residues. Germline-derived CDR1 and CDR2 are MNHNS and SASEGT.

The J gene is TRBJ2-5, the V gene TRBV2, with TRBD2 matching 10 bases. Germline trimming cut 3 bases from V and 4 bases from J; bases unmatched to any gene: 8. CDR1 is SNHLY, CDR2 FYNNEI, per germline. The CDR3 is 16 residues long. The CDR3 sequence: CASSERSGRARETQYF. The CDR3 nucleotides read TGTGCCAGCAGTGAGAGGAGCGGGAGGGCGCGAGAGACCCAGTACTTC.

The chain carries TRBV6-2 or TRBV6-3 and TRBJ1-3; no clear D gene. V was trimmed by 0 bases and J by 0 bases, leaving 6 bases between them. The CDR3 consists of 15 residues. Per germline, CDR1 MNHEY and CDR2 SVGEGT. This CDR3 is CASSYSTVSGNTIYF. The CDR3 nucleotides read TGTGCCAGCAGTTACTCAACAGTCTCTGGAAACACCATATATTTT.

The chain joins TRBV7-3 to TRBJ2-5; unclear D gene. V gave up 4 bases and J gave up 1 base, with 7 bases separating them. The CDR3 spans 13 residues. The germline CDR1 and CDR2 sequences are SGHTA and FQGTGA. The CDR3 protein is CASSSLPQETQYF. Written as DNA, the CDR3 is TGTGCCAGCAGCTCCCTCCCCCAAGAGACCCAGTACTTC. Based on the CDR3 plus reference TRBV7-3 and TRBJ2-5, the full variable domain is GAGVSQTPSNKVTEKGKYVELRCDPISGHTALYWYRQSLGQGPEFLIYFQGTGAADDSGLPNDRFFAVRPEGSVSTLKIQRTERGDSAVYLCASSSLPQETQYFGPGTRLLVL.

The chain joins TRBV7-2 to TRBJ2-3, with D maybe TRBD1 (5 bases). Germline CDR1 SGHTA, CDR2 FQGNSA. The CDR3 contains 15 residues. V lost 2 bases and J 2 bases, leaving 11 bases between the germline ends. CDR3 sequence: CASSLRQMHTDTQYF. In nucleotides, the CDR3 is TGTGCCAGCAGCTTAAGACAGATGCACACAGATACGCAGTATTTT.

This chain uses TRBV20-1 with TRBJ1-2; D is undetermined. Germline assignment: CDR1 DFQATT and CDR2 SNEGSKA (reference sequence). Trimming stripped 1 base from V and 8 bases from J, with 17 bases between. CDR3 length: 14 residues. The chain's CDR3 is CSARVPYSSGGYTF. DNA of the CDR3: TGCAGTGCTAGAGTTCCGTACTCCAGCGGGGGCTACACCTTC.

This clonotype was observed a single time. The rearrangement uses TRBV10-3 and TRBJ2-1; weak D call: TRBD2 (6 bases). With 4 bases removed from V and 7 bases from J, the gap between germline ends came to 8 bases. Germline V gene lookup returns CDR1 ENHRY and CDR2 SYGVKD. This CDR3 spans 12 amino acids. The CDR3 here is CAISGDSNEQFF. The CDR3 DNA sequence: TGTGCCATCAGTGGGGACTCGAATGAGCAGTTCTTC.

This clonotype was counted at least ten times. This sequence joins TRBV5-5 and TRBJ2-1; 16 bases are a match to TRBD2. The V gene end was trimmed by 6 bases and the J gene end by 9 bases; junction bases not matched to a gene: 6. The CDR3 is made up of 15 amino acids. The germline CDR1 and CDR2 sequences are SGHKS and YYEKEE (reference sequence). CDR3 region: CASTKGTSGRVEQFF. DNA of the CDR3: TGTGCCAGCACTAAAGGGACTAGCGGGAGGGTTGAGCAGTTCTTC.

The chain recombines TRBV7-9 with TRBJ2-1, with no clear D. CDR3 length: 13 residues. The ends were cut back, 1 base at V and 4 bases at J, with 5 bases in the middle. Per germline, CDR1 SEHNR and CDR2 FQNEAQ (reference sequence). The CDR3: CASSLVDYNEQFF. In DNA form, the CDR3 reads TGTGCCAGCAGCTTAGTCGATTACAATGAGCAGTTCTTC.

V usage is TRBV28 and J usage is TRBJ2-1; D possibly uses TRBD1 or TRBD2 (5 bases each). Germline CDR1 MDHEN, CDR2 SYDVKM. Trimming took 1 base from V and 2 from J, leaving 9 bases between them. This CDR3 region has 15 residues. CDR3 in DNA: TGTGCCAGCAGTTTATTAGGGGAGACCTACAATGAGCAGTTCTTC. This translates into CASSLLGETYNEQFF.

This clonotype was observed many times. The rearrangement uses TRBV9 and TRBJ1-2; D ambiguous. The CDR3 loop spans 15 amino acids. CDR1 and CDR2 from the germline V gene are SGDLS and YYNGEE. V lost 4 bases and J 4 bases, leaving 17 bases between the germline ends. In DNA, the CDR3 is TGTGCCAGCAGCTCATCCGCCGACCTGCCCTATGGCTACACCTTC. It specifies CASSSSADLPYGYTF.

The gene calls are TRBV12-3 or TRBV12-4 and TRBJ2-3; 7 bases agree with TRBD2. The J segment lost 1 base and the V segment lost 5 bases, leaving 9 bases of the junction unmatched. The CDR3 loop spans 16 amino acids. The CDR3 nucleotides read TGTGCCAGCAGTCTAAGAGTGCGGGAGCGCACAGATACGCAGTATTTT. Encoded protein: CASSLRVRERTDTQYF.

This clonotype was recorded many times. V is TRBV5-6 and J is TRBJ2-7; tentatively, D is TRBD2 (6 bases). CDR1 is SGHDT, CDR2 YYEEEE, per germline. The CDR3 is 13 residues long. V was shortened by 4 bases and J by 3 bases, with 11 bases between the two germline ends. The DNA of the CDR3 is TGTGCCAGCAGCACTAGCAGAAACTACGAGCAGTACTTC. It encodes CASSTSRNYEQYF.

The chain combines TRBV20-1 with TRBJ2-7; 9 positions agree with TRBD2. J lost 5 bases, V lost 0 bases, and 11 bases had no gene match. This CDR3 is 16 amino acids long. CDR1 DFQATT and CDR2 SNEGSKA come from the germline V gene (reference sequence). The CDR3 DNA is TGCAGTGCTAGAGACCCCGTAGCGGGAGCAGACGACGAGCAGTACTTC. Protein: CSARDPVAGADDEQYF.

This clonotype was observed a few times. CDR3 in amino acids: CASSLEDTDTQYF. The CDR3 coding sequence is TGTGCCAGCAGCCTCGAGGACACAGATACGCAGTATTTT. This chain links TRBV14 with TRBJ2-3; D gene unclear. With 4 bases removed from V and 2 bases from J, the gap between germline ends came to 7 bases. The CDR3 runs 13 residues. The germline CDR1 and CDR2 sequences are SGHDN and FVKESK. Drawing the rest from reference TRBV14 and TRBJ2-3, the complete variable domain is EAGVTQFPSHSVIEKGQTVTLRCDPISGHDNLYWYRRVMGKEIKFLLHFVKESKQDESGMPNNRFLAERTGGTYSTLKVQPAELEDSGVYFCASSLEDTDTQYFGPGTRLTVL.

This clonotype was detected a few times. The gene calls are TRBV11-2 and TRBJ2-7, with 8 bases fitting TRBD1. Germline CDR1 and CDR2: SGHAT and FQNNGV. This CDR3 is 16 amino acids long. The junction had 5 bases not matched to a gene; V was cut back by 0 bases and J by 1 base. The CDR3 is CASSLDQGATSYEQYF. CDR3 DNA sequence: TGTGCCAGCAGCTTAGATCAGGGGGCAACATCCTACGAGCAGTACTTC.

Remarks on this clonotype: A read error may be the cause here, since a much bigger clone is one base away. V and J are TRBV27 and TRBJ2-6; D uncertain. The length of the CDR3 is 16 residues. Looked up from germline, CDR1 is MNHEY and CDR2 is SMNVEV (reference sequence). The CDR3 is CASTQGQFSVANVLTF. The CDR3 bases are TGTGCCAGCACCCAAGGGCAGTTCTCTGTGGCCAACGTCCTGACTTTC.

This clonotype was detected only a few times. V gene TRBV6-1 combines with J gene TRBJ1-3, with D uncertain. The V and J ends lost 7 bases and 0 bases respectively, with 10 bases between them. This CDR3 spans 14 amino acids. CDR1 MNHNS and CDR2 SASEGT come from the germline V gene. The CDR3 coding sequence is TGTGCCAGCAAATTAAGGGACTCTGGAAACACCATATATTTT. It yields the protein CASKLRDSGNTIYF.

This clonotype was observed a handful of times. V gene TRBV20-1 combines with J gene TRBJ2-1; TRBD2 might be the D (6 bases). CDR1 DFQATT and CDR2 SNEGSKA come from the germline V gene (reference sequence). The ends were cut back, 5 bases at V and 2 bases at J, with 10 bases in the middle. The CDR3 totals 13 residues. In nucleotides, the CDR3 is TGCAGTGCTGTAGCGGTTGCCTACAATGAGCAGTTCTTC. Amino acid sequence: CSAVAVAYNEQFF.

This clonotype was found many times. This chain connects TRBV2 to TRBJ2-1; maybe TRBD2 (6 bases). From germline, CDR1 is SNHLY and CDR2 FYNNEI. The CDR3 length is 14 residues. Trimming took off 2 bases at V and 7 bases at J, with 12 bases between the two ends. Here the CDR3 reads CASSETGLLNEQFF. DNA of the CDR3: TGTGCCAGCAGTGAAACGGGACTTTTGAATGAGCAGTTCTTC.

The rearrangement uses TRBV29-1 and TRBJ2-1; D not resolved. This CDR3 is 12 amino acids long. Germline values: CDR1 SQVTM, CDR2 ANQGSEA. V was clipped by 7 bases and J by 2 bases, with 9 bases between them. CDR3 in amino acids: CSGLVPYNEQFF. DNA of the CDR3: TGCAGCGGGCTGGTTCCCTACAATGAGCAGTTCTTC.

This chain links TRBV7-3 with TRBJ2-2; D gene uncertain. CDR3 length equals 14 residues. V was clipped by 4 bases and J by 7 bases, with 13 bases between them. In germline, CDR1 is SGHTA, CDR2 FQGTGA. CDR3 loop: CASSSLGVSGELFF. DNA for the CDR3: TGTGCCAGCAGCTCTCTAGGAGTCAGCGGGGAGCTGTTTTTT. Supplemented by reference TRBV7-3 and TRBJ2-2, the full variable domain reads GAGVSQTPSNKVTEKGKYVELRCDPISGHTALYWYRQSLGQGPEFLIYFQGTGAADDSGLPNDRFFAVRPEGSVSTLKIQRTERGDSAVYLCASSSLGVSGELFFGEGSRLTVL.

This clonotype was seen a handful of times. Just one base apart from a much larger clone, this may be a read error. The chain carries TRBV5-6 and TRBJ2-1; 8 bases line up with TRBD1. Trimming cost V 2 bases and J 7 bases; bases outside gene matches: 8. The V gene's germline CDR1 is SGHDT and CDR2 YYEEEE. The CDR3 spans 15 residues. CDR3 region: CASSLGQGGQNEQFF. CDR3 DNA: TGTGCCAGCAGCTTAGGACAGGGCGGTCAAAATGAGCAGTTCTTC.

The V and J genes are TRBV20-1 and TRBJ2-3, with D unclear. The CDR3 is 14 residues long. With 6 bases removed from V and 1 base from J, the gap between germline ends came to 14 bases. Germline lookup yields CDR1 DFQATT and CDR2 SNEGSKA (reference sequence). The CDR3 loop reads CSANLRIGTDTQYF. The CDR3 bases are TGCAGTGCCAACCTACGAATTGGCACAGATACGCAGTATTTT.